The rows below give T cell receptor beta chains drawn from one sample of a study of glioma-infiltrating T cells after dendritic cell vaccination. Only in-frame clones appear in the TCRdb table, and some are missing; sequencing was by immunoSEQ multiplex PCR. This sample carries about 110,000 clones, 90% of them seen once, and the ten largest clones take over 2.5%. The sequences come from blood, collected after dendritic cell vaccination. The receptors here all came from a human donor with glioblastoma. CDR3s include the opening cysteine and the closing phenylalanine or tryptophan. The order of the fields is CDR3 protein, CDR3 DNA, J gene, D gene, V gene, clone size. A D gene is named only where the DNA matches it firmly. Expanded clones get a size class; other rows say once, few or many, or leave the size out.

CDR3aa: CASSLRTGSIYNSPLHF
CDR3nt: TGTGCCAGCAGCCTTAGGACAGGGTCCATCTATAATTCACCCCTCCACTTT
j_gene: TRBJ1-6
d_gene: TRBD1
v_gene: TRBV5-4
abundance: .

CDR3aa: CAWASGGAVGGEQFF
CDR3nt: TGTGCCTGGGCTAGCGGGGGGGCGGTAGGCGGTGAGCAGTTCTTC
j_gene: TRBJ2-1
d_gene: TRBD2
v_gene: TRBV30
abundance: .

CDR3aa: CAISESGGRADTQYF
CDR3nt: TGTGCCATCAGTGAGTCGGGGGGTCGGGCAGATACGCAGTATTTT
j_gene: TRBJ2-3
d_gene: .
v_gene: TRBV10-3
abundance: .

CDR3aa: CASSYHPEAGANVLTF
CDR3nt: TGTGCCAGCAGTTACCACCCCGAGGCAGGGGCCAACGTCCTGACTTTC
j_gene: TRBJ2-6
d_gene: .
v_gene: TRBV27
abundance: .

CDR3aa: CASSFRGGTMNTEAFF
CDR3nt: TGTGCCAGCAGCTTCCGGGGGGGGACCATGAACACTGAAGCTTTCTTT
j_gene: TRBJ1-1
d_gene: .
v_gene: TRBV13
abundance: once

CDR3aa: CASSRGRQGRGGYTF
CDR3nt: TGTGCCAGCAGTCGGGGCCGGCAGGGGCGGGGGGGCTACACCTTC
j_gene: TRBJ1-2
d_gene: .
v_gene: TRBV2
abundance: .

CDR3aa: CASSLAPLRQGRTEAFF
CDR3nt: TGCGCCAGCAGCTTGGCCCCATTGAGACAGGGAAGAACTGAAGCTTTCTTT
j_gene: TRBJ1-1
d_gene: TRBD1
v_gene: TRBV5-1
abundance: .

CDR3aa: CASSRASGGYEQYF
CDR3nt: TGTGCCAGCTCCCGAGCTAGCGGGGGTTACGAGCAGTACTTC
j_gene: TRBJ2-7
d_gene: TRBD2
v_gene: TRBV18
abundance: .

CDR3aa: CASSTGGKSDEQFF
CDR3nt: TGTGCCAGTAGTACCGGCGGGAAGAGCGATGAGCAGTTCTTC
j_gene: TRBJ2-1
d_gene: .
v_gene: TRBV19
abundance: .

CDR3aa: CSAMREGAQYF
CDR3nt: TGCAGTGCTATGCGGGAGGGGGCCCAGTACTTC
j_gene: TRBJ2-5
d_gene: TRBD2
v_gene: TRBV20-1
abundance: .

CDR3aa: CASSATGTSYEQYF
CDR3nt: TGTGCCAGCAGCGCCACCGGGACTAGCTACGAGCAGTACTTC
j_gene: TRBJ2-7
d_gene: TRBD2
v_gene: TRBV9
abundance: once

CDR3aa: CASSQTGTGNF
CDR3nt: TGTGCCAGCAGTCAGACCGGGACAGGCAATTTT
j_gene: TRBJ2-3
d_gene: TRBD1
v_gene: TRBV2
abundance: .

CDR3aa: CASSSPGGQETQYF
CDR3nt: TGTGCCAGCAGTTCCCCGGGGGGTCAAGAGACCCAGTACTTC
j_gene: TRBJ2-5
d_gene: TRBD2
v_gene: TRBV7-2
abundance: .

CDR3aa: CASSQGSQGAMNTEAFF
CDR3nt: TGCGCCAGCAGCCAAGGAAGCCAAGGGGCTATGAACACTGAAGCTTTCTTT
j_gene: TRBJ1-1
d_gene: .
v_gene: TRBV4-1
abundance: .

CDR3aa: CASSYRGRGKSQPQHF
CDR3nt: TGTGCCAGCAGTTACAGGGGAAGGGGCAAAAGTCAGCCCCAGCATTTT
j_gene: TRBJ1-5
d_gene: TRBD1
v_gene: TRBV28
abundance: few

CDR3aa: CTSSQVAGLRRASNQPQHF
CDR3nt: TGCACCAGCAGCCAAGTTGCCGGTCTCCGGCGGGCTAGCAATCAGCCCCAGCATTTT
j_gene: TRBJ1-5
d_gene: .
v_gene: TRBV1
abundance: .

CDR3aa: CASSDEGGARQTQYF
CDR3nt: TGTGCCAGTAGCGACGAGGGGGGGGCGAGGCAGACCCAGTACTTC
j_gene: TRBJ2-5
d_gene: .
v_gene: TRBV19
abundance: .

CDR3aa: CASSLSGVVAYEQYF
CDR3nt: TGTGCCAGCAGCTTAAGCGGGGTAGTTGCCTACGAGCAGTACTTC
j_gene: TRBJ2-7
d_gene: TRBD2
v_gene: TRBV11-3
abundance: .

CDR3aa: CASTDRGIVETQYF
CDR3nt: TGTGCCAGCACCGACAGGGGGATTGTGGAGACCCAGTACTTC
j_gene: TRBJ2-5
d_gene: TRBD1
v_gene: TRBV2
abundance: once

CDR3aa: CASSASGQPAYEQYF
CDR3nt: TGTGCCAGCAGCGCCTCGGGACAGCCAGCCTACGAGCAGTACTTC
j_gene: TRBJ2-7
d_gene: TRBD1
v_gene: TRBV6-1
abundance: medium-sized

CDR3aa: CASSLGGAYRSYNEQFF
CDR3nt: TGTGCCAGCAGTTTAGGGGGGGCGTATAGGTCCTACAATGAGCAGTTCTTC
j_gene: TRBJ2-1
d_gene: .
v_gene: TRBV27
abundance: .

CDR3aa: CASSHLRQGDYEQYF
CDR3nt: TGCGCCAGCAGCCACCTGAGACAGGGAGACTACGAGCAGTACTTC
j_gene: TRBJ2-7
d_gene: TRBD1
v_gene: TRBV4-1
abundance: once

CDR3aa: CASSLGPSVDEQFF
CDR3nt: TGTGCCAGCAGCTTAGGGCCCAGCGTGGATGAGCAGTTCTTC
j_gene: TRBJ2-1
d_gene: .
v_gene: TRBV11-3
abundance: once

CDR3aa: CASSPSGFGTGPGGYTF
CDR3nt: TGTGCCAGCAGCCCCTCTGGGTTTGGGACAGGGCCCGGGGGCTACACCTTC
j_gene: TRBJ1-2
d_gene: TRBD1
v_gene: TRBV7-9
abundance: few

CDR3aa: CASSPGRGRPEAFF
CDR3nt: TGTGCCAGCAGCCCAGGACGAGGGAGACCTGAAGCTTTCTTT
j_gene: TRBJ1-1
d_gene: .
v_gene: TRBV9
abundance: .

CDR3aa: CASSFGTGYRRDYGYTF
CDR3nt: TGTGCCAGCAGCTTCGGGACAGGGTATCGGAGGGACTATGGCTACACCTTC
j_gene: TRBJ1-2
d_gene: TRBD1
v_gene: TRBV5-6
abundance: .

CDR3aa: CASSQQGAYTEAFF
CDR3nt: TGCGCCAGCAGCCAACAGGGGGCTTACACTGAAGCTTTCTTT
j_gene: TRBJ1-1
d_gene: TRBD1
v_gene: TRBV5-1
abundance: .

CDR3aa: CASSPDRDTNYGYTF
CDR3nt: TGTGCCAGCAGCCCGGACAGAGACACTAACTATGGCTACACCTTC
j_gene: TRBJ1-2
d_gene: .
v_gene: TRBV11-1
abundance: .

CDR3aa: CASSRAVRETQYF
CDR3nt: TGTGCCAGTAGTAGGGCAGTCCGGGAGACCCAGTACTTC
j_gene: TRBJ2-5
d_gene: .
v_gene: TRBV19
abundance: .

CDR3aa: CASSEDSSGANVLTF
CDR3nt: TGTGCCAGCAGCGAAGACAGCTCTGGGGCCAACGTCCTGACTTTC
j_gene: TRBJ2-6
d_gene: .
v_gene: TRBV2
abundance: .

CDR3aa: CASSDGGREGGEQYF
CDR3nt: TGTGCCAGCAGTGATGGGGGCCGGGAGGGGGGCGAGCAGTACTTC
j_gene: TRBJ2-7
d_gene: TRBD2
v_gene: TRBV25-1
abundance: once

CDR3aa: CAWSVTGTNGNTIYF
CDR3nt: TGTGCCTGGAGTGTAACAGGGACTAATGGAAACACCATATATTTT
j_gene: TRBJ1-3
d_gene: .
v_gene: TRBV30
abundance: .

CDR3aa: CAWSLAGVPGTQYF
CDR3nt: TGTGCCTGGAGCCTAGCGGGGGTCCCGGGTACGCAGTATTTT
j_gene: TRBJ2-3
d_gene: TRBD2
v_gene: TRBV30
abundance: .

CDR3aa: CASSPRYSNQPQHF
CDR3nt: TGTGCCAGCTCACCGAGATATAGCAATCAGCCCCAGCATTTT
j_gene: TRBJ1-5
d_gene: .
v_gene: TRBV18
abundance: .

CDR3aa: CASSYSTAGRETQYF
CDR3nt: TGTGCCAGCAGTTACTCTACGGCAGGGCGGGAGACCCAGTACTTC
j_gene: TRBJ2-5
d_gene: .
v_gene: TRBV6-5
abundance: .

CDR3aa: CASRAGQETDTQYF
CDR3nt: TGCGCCAGCAGGGCGGGACAGGAAACAGATACGCAGTATTTT
j_gene: TRBJ2-3
d_gene: TRBD1
v_gene: TRBV5-1
abundance: .

CDR3aa: CASSEQGQQAETQYF
CDR3nt: TGTGCCAGCAGTGAACAGGGACAACAAGCAGAGACCCAGTACTTC
j_gene: TRBJ2-5
d_gene: .
v_gene: TRBV2
abundance: .

CDR3aa: CASSGGARYGYTF
CDR3nt: TGCGCCAGCAGTGGGGGGGCGCGGTATGGCTACACCTTC
j_gene: TRBJ1-2
d_gene: .
v_gene: TRBV5-1
abundance: .

CDR3aa: CASSQKTVQETQYF
CDR3nt: TGTGCCAGCAGCCAAAAGACAGTTCAAGAGACCCAGTACTTC
j_gene: TRBJ2-5
d_gene: .
v_gene: TRBV5-6
abundance: .

CDR3aa: CASSFGGEKQPQHF
CDR3nt: TGTGCCAGCAGTTTCGGCGGGGAGAAACAGCCCCAGCATTTT
j_gene: TRBJ1-5
d_gene: .
v_gene: TRBV27
abundance: .

CDR3aa: CASSPQQGVGQPQHF
CDR3nt: TGTGCCAGTAGTCCCCAACAGGGAGTGGGTCAGCCCCAGCATTTT
j_gene: TRBJ1-5
d_gene: .
v_gene: TRBV19
abundance: .

CDR3aa: CAWSDRGGWDTQYF
CDR3nt: TGTGCCTGGAGTGATCGCGGGGGATGGGATACGCAGTATTTT
j_gene: TRBJ2-3
d_gene: TRBD2
v_gene: TRBV30
abundance: .

CDR3aa: CASTGGQANTEAFF
CDR3nt: TGTGCCAGCACCGGGGGGCAGGCGAACACTGAAGCTTTCTTT
j_gene: TRBJ1-1
d_gene: .
v_gene: TRBV27
abundance: few

CDR3aa: CASSQDRGRYEQYF
CDR3nt: TGCGCCAGCAGCCAGGACAGGGGGCGCTACGAGCAGTACTTC
j_gene: TRBJ2-7
d_gene: TRBD1
v_gene: TRBV4-1
abundance: .

CDR3aa: CASSLLGTGVNSPLHF
CDR3nt: TGTGCCAGCAGCTTACTCGGGACAGGGGTTAACTCACCCCTCCACTTT
j_gene: TRBJ1-6
d_gene: TRBD1
v_gene: TRBV7-2
abundance: .

CDR3aa: CASSPYGVGEQFF
CDR3nt: TGCGCCAGCAGCCCCTACGGGGTTGGCGAGCAGTTCTTC
j_gene: TRBJ2-1
d_gene: .
v_gene: TRBV4-1
abundance: .

CDR3aa: CAWSPSGSSYNEQFF
CDR3nt: TGTGCCTGGAGTCCTAGCGGGAGCTCCTACAATGAGCAGTTCTTC
j_gene: TRBJ2-1
d_gene: TRBD2
v_gene: TRBV30
abundance: once

CDR3aa: CASSVALGTLSLEQYF
CDR3nt: TGTGCCAGCAGTGTTGCCCTCGGGACTCTTTCCCTCGAGCAGTACTTC
j_gene: TRBJ2-7
d_gene: .
v_gene: TRBV28
abundance: .

CDR3aa: CASSQEKGSTSGSHEQYF
CDR3nt: TGCGCCAGCAGCCAAGAAAAAGGGTCAACTAGCGGGTCCCACGAGCAGTACTTC
j_gene: TRBJ2-7
d_gene: TRBD2
v_gene: TRBV4-1
abundance: .

CDR3aa: CAGSPDRGQGYTF
CDR3nt: TGTGCCGGATCTCCTGACAGGGGGCAGGGCTACACCTTC
j_gene: TRBJ1-2
d_gene: TRBD1
v_gene: TRBV6-6
abundance: .

CDR3aa: CASSVAPSGQETQYF
CDR3nt: TGTGCCAGCAGCGTAGCCCCTAGCGGCCAAGAGACCCAGTACTTC
j_gene: TRBJ2-5
d_gene: TRBD2
v_gene: TRBV9
abundance: .

CDR3aa: CAWNGQSNSPLHF
CDR3nt: TGTGCCTGGAATGGACAGAGTAATTCACCCCTCCACTTT
j_gene: TRBJ1-6
d_gene: .
v_gene: TRBV30
abundance: .

CDR3aa: CASSAQGSNQPQHF
CDR3nt: TGCGCCAGCAGTGCACAGGGTAGCAATCAGCCCCAGCATTTT
j_gene: TRBJ1-5
d_gene: .
v_gene: TRBV4-1
abundance: .

CDR3aa: CASSPGGSNEQFF
CDR3nt: TGTGCTAGCAGCCCGGGGGGGAGTAATGAGCAGTTCTTC
j_gene: TRBJ2-1
d_gene: TRBD2
v_gene: TRBV7-7
abundance: .

CDR3aa: CASSQSSASGTEAFF
CDR3nt: TGCGCCAGCAGTCAATCGTCCGCCTCGGGGACTGAAGCTTTCTTT
j_gene: TRBJ1-1
d_gene: .
v_gene: TRBV23-1
abundance: once

CDR3aa: CASSLRLLSGNTIYF
CDR3nt: TGTGCCAGCAGCTTGCGGTTGCTTTCTGGAAACACCATATATTTT
j_gene: TRBJ1-3
d_gene: .
v_gene: TRBV5-8
abundance: .

CDR3aa: CASSLDSRNQPQHF
CDR3nt: TGTGCCAGCTCATTGGACAGCCGCAATCAGCCCCAGCATTTT
j_gene: TRBJ1-5
d_gene: .
v_gene: TRBV18
abundance: .